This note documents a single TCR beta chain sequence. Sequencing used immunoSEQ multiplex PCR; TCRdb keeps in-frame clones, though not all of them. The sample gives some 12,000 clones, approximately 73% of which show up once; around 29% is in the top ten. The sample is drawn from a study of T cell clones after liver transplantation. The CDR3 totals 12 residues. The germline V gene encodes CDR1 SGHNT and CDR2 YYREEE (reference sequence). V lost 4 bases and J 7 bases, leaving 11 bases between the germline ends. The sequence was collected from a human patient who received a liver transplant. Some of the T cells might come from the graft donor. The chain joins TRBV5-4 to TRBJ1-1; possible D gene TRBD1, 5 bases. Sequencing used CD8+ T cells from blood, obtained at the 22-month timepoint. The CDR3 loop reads CASSAWGVEAFF. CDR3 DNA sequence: TGTGCCAGCAGCGCCTGGGGGGTTGAAGCTTTCTTT.